Below, 4 T cell receptor beta chains from the same sample are listed, as sequenced in a study of T-cell memory formation after mild COVID-19. One entry per CDR3 protein, called by TCRdb with MiXCR from the 5' RACE reads. The sample has about 390,000 distinct CDR3 sequences, 21% seen once. Sequenced: PBMCs or a T cell subset sorted from them (not recorded which). The origin of the receptors is an adult woman who had mild COVID-19 (a few samples of this study predate the infection). Cell type and time point are not known.

In this sample, this clonotype turned up a few times. The gene calls are TRBV7-2 and TRBJ2-4; TRBD1 might be the D (6 bases). Trimming cost V 1 base and J 3 bases, with 10 bases left between them. Germline V gene data show CDR1 as SGHTA and CDR2 as FQGNSA. CDR3 length: 15 amino acids. The DNA of the CDR3 is TGTGCCAGCAGCTTAGTTGGGGGCGGCAAAAACATTCAGTACTTC. Translated, it gives CASSLVGGGKNIQYF.

This chain connects TRBV7-9 to TRBJ2-1, with D perhaps matching TRBD1 or TRBD2 (6 bases each). Trimming shortened V by 6 bases and J by 10 bases, and 10 bases separated the two germline ends. In germline, CDR1 is SEHNR, CDR2 FQNEAQ (reference sequence). The CDR3 consists of 11 residues. CDR3 loop: CASSGGREQFF. Written as DNA, the CDR3 is TGTGCCAGCAGTGGGGGGCGAGAGCAGTTCTTC. Based on the CDR3 plus reference TRBV7-9 and TRBJ2-1, the full variable domain is DTGVSQNPRHKITKRGQNVTFRCDPISEHNRLYWYRQTLGQGPEFLTYFQNEAQLEKSRLLSDRFSAERPKGSFSTLEIQRTEQGDSAMYLCASSGGREQFFGPGTRLTVL.

The rearrangement links TRBV9 to TRBJ2-3, with D possibly matching TRBD2 (5 bases). The CDR3 loop spans 16 amino acids. Trimming took off 3 bases at V and 1 base at J, with 15 bases between the two ends. Germline V CDR1 and CDR2: SGDLS, YYNGEE. The CDR3 protein is CASSALPSGGTDTQYF. CDR3 DNA: TGTGCCAGCAGCGCCCTTCCGAGCGGTGGCACAGATACGCAGTATTTT.

The chain carries TRBV9 and TRBJ1-1; 11 bases agree with TRBD1. Germline trimming cut 3 bases from V and 0 bases from J; bases unmatched to any gene: 10. This CDR3 comprises 18 residues. The germline gives CDR1 SGDLS, CDR2 YYNGEE. This CDR3 is CASSGTTGTGGLNTEAFF. The CDR3 DNA reads TGTGCCAGCAGCGGTACAACCGGGACAGGGGGACTGAACACTGAAGCTTTCTTT.